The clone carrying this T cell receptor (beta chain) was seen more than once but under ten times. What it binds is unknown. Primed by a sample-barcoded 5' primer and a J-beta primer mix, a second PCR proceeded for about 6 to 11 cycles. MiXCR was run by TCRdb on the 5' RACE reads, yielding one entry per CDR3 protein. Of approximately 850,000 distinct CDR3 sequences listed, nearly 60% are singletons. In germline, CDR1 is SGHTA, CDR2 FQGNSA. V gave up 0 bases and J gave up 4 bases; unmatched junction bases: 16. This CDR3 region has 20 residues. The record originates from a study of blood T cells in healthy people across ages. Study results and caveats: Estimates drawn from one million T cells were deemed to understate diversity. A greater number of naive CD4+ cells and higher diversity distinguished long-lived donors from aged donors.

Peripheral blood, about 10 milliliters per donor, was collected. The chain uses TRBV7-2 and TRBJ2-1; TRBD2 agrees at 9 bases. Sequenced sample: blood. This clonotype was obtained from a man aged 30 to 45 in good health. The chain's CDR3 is CASSLALMNKLLAGYNEQFF. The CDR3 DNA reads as TGTGCCAGCAGCTTAGCGCTAATGAATAAGTTGCTAGCGGGATACAATGAGCAGTTCTTC.